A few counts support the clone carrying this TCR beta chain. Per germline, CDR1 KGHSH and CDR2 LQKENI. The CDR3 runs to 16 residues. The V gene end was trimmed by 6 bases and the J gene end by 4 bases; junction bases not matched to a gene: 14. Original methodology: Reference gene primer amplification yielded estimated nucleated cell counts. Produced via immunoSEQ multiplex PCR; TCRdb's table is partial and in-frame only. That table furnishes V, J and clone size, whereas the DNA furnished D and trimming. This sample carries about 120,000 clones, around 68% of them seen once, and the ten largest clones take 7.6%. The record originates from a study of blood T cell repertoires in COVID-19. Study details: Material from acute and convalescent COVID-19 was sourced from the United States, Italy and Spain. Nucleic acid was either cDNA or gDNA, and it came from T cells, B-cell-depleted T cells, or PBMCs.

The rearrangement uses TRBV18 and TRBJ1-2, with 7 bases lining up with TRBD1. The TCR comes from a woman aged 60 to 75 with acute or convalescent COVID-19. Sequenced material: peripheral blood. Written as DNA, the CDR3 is TGTGCCAGCTCGCTCTCCCTGACAGGGCGGGCCTATGGCTACACCTTC. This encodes CASSLSLTGRAYGYTF.